The entry below gives a single T cell receptor beta chain sequence along with its context. This entry is derived from a study of T-cell memory formation after mild COVID-19. CDR3 length: 16 residues. Germline lookup yields CDR1 SGHTA and CDR2 FQGNSA. Trimming removed 2 bases from V and 9 bases from J; junction bases left unmatched: 12. TCRdb reprocessed the 5' RACE reads via MiXCR and lists one record per CDR3 protein. The sample contains about 110,000 distinct CDR3 sequences, approximately 22% of which appear only once. The chain links TRBV7-2 to TRBJ2-3; 9 bases are shared with TRBD2. Sequencing used PBMCs or a T cell subset sorted from them (not recorded which). The TCR comes from a man younger than 35 who had mild COVID-19 (a few samples of this study predate the infection). Cell type and time point are not known. The CDR3 DNA reads as TGTGCCAGCAGCTTAAACCTAGCGGGGAACCTAGGAACGCAGTATTTT. It encodes CASSLNLAGNLGTQYF. Looking up the rest from reference TRBV7-2 and TRBJ2-3 gives the full variable domain: GAGVSQSPSNKVTEKGKDVELRCDPISGHTALYWYRQSLGQGLEFLIYFQGNSAPDKSGLPSDRFSAERTGGSVSTLTIQRTQQEDSAVYLCASSLNLAGNLGTQYFGPGTRLTVL.